This TCR beta chain is drawn from a study of T-cell reconstitution after alpha-beta-depleted transplantation in children. This clonotype was seen many times. Unique molecular identifiers featured in how the TCRbeta library was prepared. TCRdb used MiXCR to reprocess the PCR reads, holding one entry per CDR3 protein. The sample contains hundreds of thousands of distinct CDR3 sequences, 12% of which appear only once. The sequence was collected from a human donor who donated a stem cell graft to a child with acute lymphoblastic leukemia. The specimen was PBMCs from the stem cell graft donor, collected from the stem cell graft.

In nucleotides, the CDR3 is TGTGCCAGCAGTCCGCCCCCGAACCCGCTAAATGAAAAACTGTTTTTT. Amino acids: CASSPPPNPLNEKLFF. The chain carries TRBV28 and TRBJ1-4; the D is unclear. Trimming removed 5 bases at V and 5 bases at J, with 18 bases between. From germline, CDR1 is MDHEN and CDR2 SYDVKM. This CDR3 is built from 16 residues.